These T cell receptor beta chains were read from a single sample in a study of patients and donors after allogeneic stem cell transplantation. TCRdb re-called the RT-PCR reads with MiXCR, one entry per CDR3 protein. Found here are around 150,000 distinct CDR3 sequences, 30% of them singletons; the top ten hold 3.2%. Material: blood, either unsorted or a sorted T cell fraction (not recorded which). These receptors were obtained from a human donor who was either an allogeneic HSCT recipient or a stem cell or donor lymphocyte infusion donor (not recorded which). It is not recorded whose cells these are; they may come from a transplant donor. Both conserved end residues are part of each CDR3. A D gene is named only where the DNA matches it firmly. The size entry is marked missing in some rows and otherwise reads once, few, many or a size class.

v_gene	d_gene	abundance	j_gene	CDR3aa	CDR3nt
TRBV5-1	TRBD2	-	TRBJ2-7	CASSLAQAGASYEQYF	TGCGCCAGCAGCTTGGCCCAGGCGGGAGCCTCCTACGAGCAGTACTTC
TRBV29-1	-	many	TRBJ1-3	CSVVTGKTGNTIYF	TGCAGCGTGGTCACAGGGAAAACTGGAAACACCATATATTTT
TRBV20-1	-	many	TRBJ1-5	CSAPKVGTTSQPQHF	TGCAGTGCTCCAAAAGTGGGGACAACCAGTCAGCCCCAGCATTTT
TRBV20-1	-	-	TRBJ2-1	CSAGAGYRLGNEQFF	TGCAGTGCGGGGGCAGGGTATAGATTGGGCAATGAGCAGTTCTTC
TRBV4-3	-	-	TRBJ2-5	CASSQGRDGETQYF	TGCGCCAGCAGCCAAGGACGCGACGGAGAGACCCAGTACTTC
TRBV21-1	-	-	TRBJ2-7	CTLLFMSYEQYF	TGTACCTTATTATTCATGTCCTACGAGCAGTACTTC
TRBV5-6	-	few	TRBJ1-2	CASSFWGVFLYGYTF	TGTGCCAGCAGCTTTTGGGGTGTTTTTCTCTATGGCTACACCTTC
TRBV28	-	-	TRBJ1-5	CASSFYFEVGNQPQHF	TGTGCCAGCAGTTTCTATTTCGAGGTGGGGAATCAGCCCCAGCATTTT
TRBV20-1	TRBD1	few	TRBJ2-7	CSARDANRGSYEQYF	TGCAGTGCTAGAGATGCGAACAGGGGCTCCTACGAGCAGTACTTC
TRBV6-5	TRBD1	-	TRBJ2-7	CASGTGGYYEQYF	TGTGCCAGCGGGACAGGGGGCTACTACGAGCAGTACTTC
TRBV6-5	TRBD1	-	TRBJ2-7	CASSYRQQGVRYF	TGTGCCAGCAGTTACCGACAACAGGGGGTACGGTACTTC
TRBV12-3/TRBV12-4	TRBD2	few	TRBJ2-1	CASRLAGGHEQFF	TGTGCCAGCAGACTAGCGGGAGGGCATGAGCAGTTCTTC
TRBV7-2	-	many	TRBJ1-1	CASSLVSGDRAEAFF	TGTGCCAGCAGCTTAGTATCTGGGGATCGCGCTGAAGCTTTCTTT
TRBV19	-	few	TRBJ2-2	CASSMRQSNTGELFF	TGTGCCAGTAGTATGAGACAGTCGAACACCGGGGAGCTGTTTTTT
TRBV5-1	-	few	TRBJ2-5	CASRGEETQYF	TGCGCCAGCAGAGGGGAAGAGACCCAGTACTTC
TRBV20-1	TRBD1	few	TRBJ1-6	CSAPLQGGNSPLHF	TGCAGTGCTCCCTTGCAGGGGGGGAATTCACCCCTCCACTTT
TRBV29-1	-	-	TRBJ1-2	CSSRQANYGYTF	TGCAGCTCCCGACAGGCTAACTATGGCTACACCTTC
TRBV20-1	TRBD2	-	TRBJ2-3	CSALKREGGDTQYF	TGCAGTGCTCTCAAGCGGGAGGGTGGAGATACGCAGTATTTT
TRBV3-1	TRBD1	-	TRBJ1-2	CASSPFTGTGIDTF	TGTGCCAGCAGCCCATTCACCGGGACAGGGATTGACACCTTC
TRBV6-6	-	once	TRBJ2-7	CASTLGGGYEQYF	TGTGCCAGCACTCTCGGGGGCGGTTACGAGCAGTACTTC
TRBV7-2	TRBD1	-	TRBJ1-3	CASSLAGQGINTIYF	TGTGCCAGCAGCTTGGCAGGACAGGGAATAAACACCATATATTTT
TRBV29-1	TRBD1	-	TRBJ2-7	CSVGYWGQRSTYEQYF	TGCAGCGTTGGCTACTGGGGACAGCGTTCAACCTACGAGCAGTACTTC